The T cell receptor (beta chain) described here comes from a study of T cells after yellow fever vaccination. This CDR3 spans 15 amino acids. Germline V lookup: CDR1 SGHTA, CDR2 FQGNSA. The germline V and J ends were trimmed by 1 base and 5 bases, with 15 bases remaining between them. TCRdb recomputed calls from the 5' RACE reads with MiXCR, one row per CDR3 protein. Of 500,000 to 650,000 distinct CDR3 sequences listed, about 12% were seen once; the top ten hold just under 15%. The clonotype comes from a man aged 25 to 40 who received the YFV17D yellow fever vaccine. Sequencing was performed on PBMCs, taken on the day of the yellow fever booster vaccination. This rearrangement joins TRBV7-2 to TRBJ2-7; D not certain. DNA of the CDR3: TGTGCCAGCAGCTTAGGGAACTTAAGGGTGGACGAGCAGTACTTC. It is translated as CASSLGNLRVDEQYF.